Below are 15 T cell receptor beta chains sequenced from a single sample in a study of control samples from healthy donors and cancer patients. Some clones are missing from TCRdb's copy, which holds only in-frame ones; the method was immunoSEQ multiplex PCR. The sample has around 170,000 clones, 80% to 95% seen once. The material sequenced was blood. The source of these receptors is a woman in her twenties or thirties in good health.

The chain combines TRBV10-1 with TRBJ2-7; D possibly corresponds to TRBD1 (5 bases). There are 15 residues in the CDR3. In germline, CDR1 is WNHNN, CDR2 SYGVQD (reference sequence). V lost 1 base and J 6 bases, leaving 16 bases between the germline ends. The CDR3, as DNA: TGCGCCAGCAGTGAGTTTTCAGGGTGGCTCGGCGAGCAGTACTTC. This encodes CASSEFSGWLGEQYF.

This clone came up a few times. This chain connects TRBV14 to TRBJ2-5, with 7 bases fitting TRBD2. Germline V gives CDR1 SGHDN, CDR2 FVKESK. The CDR3 has 15 amino acids. V lost 6 bases to trimming and J lost 3 bases; unmatched junction nucleotides: 10. CDR3 nucleotide sequence: TGTGCCAGCAGTCCACATTCCGGGACTAAAGAGACCCAGTACTTC. As protein: CASSPHSGTKETQYF.

CDR3 coding DNA: TGTGCCAGCAGTGAAGGGGAGGGAATGAGCTACACCTTC. Translating gives CASSEGEGMSYTF. The chain links TRBV9 to TRBJ1-2, with D possibly TRBD1 on 5 matching bases. This CDR3 contains 13 residues. Germline lookup yields CDR1 SGDLS and CDR2 YYNGEE. The V gene lost 5 bases and the J gene lost 9 bases, with 17 bases spanning the gap.

The CDR3 bases are TGTGCCAGCAGTGAAGGACAGGCGTTTGAAGCTTTCTTT. Its protein is CASSEGQAFEAFF. The chain recombines TRBV6-1 with TRBJ1-1; tentatively, D is TRBD1 (6 bases). The length of the CDR3 is 13 residues. V lost 1 base and J lost 7, with 10 bases in between. Germline CDR1 reads MNHNS; CDR2 reads SASEGT.

This clone was seen once. This sequence joins TRBV4-2 and TRBJ2-7; 8 positions match TRBD2. V was pared by 0 bases and J by 5 bases, with 9 bases of the junction left unmatched. Germline lookup yields CDR1 LGHNA and CDR2 YNFKEQ. This CDR3 spans 16 amino acids. The CDR3 DNA reads TGTGCCAGCAGCCAAGAATGGGGCGGGAGGAGTGACGAGCAGTACTTC. Translated, it gives CASSQEWGGRSDEQYF.

V and J are TRBV7-8 and TRBJ1-2, with D hard to call. This CDR3 region has 10 residues. Germline V lookup: CDR1 SGHVS, CDR2 FQNEAQ. Trimming removed 2 bases from V and 12 bases from J, with 7 bases in between. The CDR3 is CASSLPPHTF. CDR3 coding DNA: TGTGCCAGCAGCTTACCCCCCCACACCTTC.

This sequence joins TRBV7-7 and TRBJ2-3; no clear D gene. The CDR3 runs to 13 residues. With 1 base removed from V and 2 bases from J, the gap between germline ends came to 4 bases. Per the germline V gene, CDR1 is SSHAT and CDR2 is FNYEAQ (reference sequence). CDR3 sequence: CASSLDDTDTQYF. CDR3 in DNA: TGTGCCAGCAGCTTAGACGACACAGATACGCAGTATTTT.

CDR3 in amino acids: CAWSNKGTNYGYTF. CDR3 DNA sequence: TGTGCCTGGAGTAACAAAGGGACGAACTATGGCTACACCTTC. The genes are TRBV30 and TRBJ1-2, with D perhaps TRBD1 (5 bases). Trimming cost V 2 bases and J 2 bases, with 12 bases left between them. CDR1 is GTSNPN, CDR2 SVGIG, per germline (reference sequence). This CDR3 is built from 14 residues.

The chain uses TRBV29-1 and TRBJ1-2; D is perhaps TRBD1 (6 bases). Deletions cut 7 bases from V and 4 bases from J, with 19 bases between. Per germline, CDR1 SQVTM and CDR2 ANQGSEA. CDR3 length equals 14 residues. As DNA, the CDR3 is TGCAGCGCCACGGTAGGGGGGGGTCGCTATGGCTACACCTTC. It yields the protein CSATVGGGRYGYTF. Full variable domain (missing parts from reference TRBV29-1 and TRBJ1-2): SAVISQKPSRDICQRGTSLTIQCQVDSQVTMMFWYRQQPGQSLTLIATANQGSEATYESGFVIDKFPISRPNLTFSTLTVSNMSPEDSSIYLCSATVGGGRYGYTFGSGTRLTVV.

The gene calls are TRBV18 and TRBJ2-7; 8 nucleotides align to TRBD1. V was pared by 4 bases and J by 5 bases, with 4 bases of the junction left unmatched. The CDR3 is made up of 13 amino acids. Looked up from germline, CDR1 is KGHSH and CDR2 is LQKENI. In nucleotides, the CDR3 is TGTGCCAGCTCACTGGACAGGGACAACGAGCAGTACTTC. The encoded protein is CASSLDRDNEQYF.

The CDR3 DNA reads TGTGCCAGCAGGCCGGGACGGACTCTCCGGGATGGCTACACCTTC. Translation: CASRPGRTLRDGYTF. The chain uses TRBV5-6 and TRBJ1-2; tentative D call: TRBD1 (5 bases). Deletions cut 5 bases from V and 6 bases from J, with 20 bases between. The CDR3 runs to 15 residues. CDR1 is SGHDT and CDR2 is YYEEEE in the germline V gene.

V usage is TRBV7-2 and J usage is TRBJ2-7, with 11 bases fitting TRBD2. The V and J ends lost 5 bases and 2 bases, in that order; junction bases with no gene match: 5. This CDR3 is built from 15 residues. The V gene's germline CDR1 is SGHTA and CDR2 FQGNSA. CDR3 region: CASSPGLAAPYEQYF. The CDR3 bases are TGTGCCAGCAGCCCGGGACTAGCGGCCCCCTACGAGCAGTACTTC.

The rearrangement uses TRBV19 and TRBJ2-2, with 9 positions matching TRBD1. Germline assignment: CDR1 LNHDA and CDR2 SQIVND (reference sequence). V was pared by 4 bases and J by 3 bases, with 9 bases of the junction left unmatched. The CDR3 runs 17 residues. CDR3 loop: CASSRFGTGPDTGELFF. In DNA, the CDR3 is TGTGCCAGTAGTAGGTTCGGGACAGGGCCGGACACCGGGGAGCTGTTTTTT.

The V call is TRBV10-2, the J call TRBJ2-1; D is possibly TRBD2 (7 bases). Germline CDR1 reads WSHSY; CDR2 reads SAAADI. Between the trimmed V and J ends, which lost 0 bases and 6 bases, there was a span of 24 bases. This CDR3 is built from 19 residues. As DNA, the CDR3 is TGCGCCAGCAGTGAGTCGGTGTGGCGCGCGGGGGCGCGTTTCAATGAGCAGTTCTTC. This codes for CASSESVWRAGARFNEQFF.

This rearrangement joins TRBV27 to TRBJ1-5; D is unresolved. The V and J ends lost 3 bases and 0 bases respectively, with 9 bases between them. Germline values: CDR1 MNHEY, CDR2 SMNVEV (reference sequence). This CDR3 has 15 amino acids. This CDR3 is CASSLAGYSNQPQHF. CDR3 nucleotides: TGTGCCAGCAGTTTGGCGGGGTATAGCAATCAGCCCCAGCATTTT.